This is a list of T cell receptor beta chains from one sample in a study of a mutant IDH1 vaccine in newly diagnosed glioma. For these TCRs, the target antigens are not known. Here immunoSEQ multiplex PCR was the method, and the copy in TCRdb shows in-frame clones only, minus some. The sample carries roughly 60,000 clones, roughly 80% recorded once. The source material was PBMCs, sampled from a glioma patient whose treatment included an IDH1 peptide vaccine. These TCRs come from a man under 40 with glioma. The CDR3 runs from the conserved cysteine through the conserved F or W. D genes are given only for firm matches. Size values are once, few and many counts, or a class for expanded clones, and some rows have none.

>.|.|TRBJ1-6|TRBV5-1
TGCGCCAGCAGCTTGGACCCAGGGAGCGGGTCACCCCTCCACTTT
CASSLDPGSGSPLHF
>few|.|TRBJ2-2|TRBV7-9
TGTGCCAGCAGCTTCGCGGGGCCTGGGCTGTTTTTT
CASSFAGPGLFF
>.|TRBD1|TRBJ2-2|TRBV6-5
TGTGCCAGCAGTGGGGACAGGGAGGCCACCGGGGAGCTGTTTTTT
CASSGDREATGELFF
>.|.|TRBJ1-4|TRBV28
TGTGCCAGCAGTTCACTTGCGGGGCCAACTAATGAAAAACTGTTTTTT
CASSSLAGPTNEKLFF
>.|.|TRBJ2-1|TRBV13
TGTGCCAGCAGCCTCCGGGAACTTTTCTCCAATGAGCAGTTCTTC
CASSLRELFSNEQFF
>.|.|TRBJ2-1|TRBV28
TGTGCCAGCAGCAGGGAGCGGGCGGACAATGAGCAGTTCTTC
CASSRERADNEQFF
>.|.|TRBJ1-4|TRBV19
TGTGCCAGTGGGAACCTGGGACGGGAACTCGATAATGAAAAACTGTTTTTT
CASGNLGRELDNEKLFF
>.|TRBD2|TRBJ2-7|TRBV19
TGTGCCAGTAGTTGGACTAGCGGTTCCTACGAGCAGTACTTC
CASSWTSGSYEQYF
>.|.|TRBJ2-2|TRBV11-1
TGTGCCAGCAGCCCTCTTATTACATCGTGTGGGGAGCTGTTTTTT
CASSPLITSCGELFF
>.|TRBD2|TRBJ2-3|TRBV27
TGTGCCAGCAAAGGACTAGCGGGGGGGCGCGGCACAGATACGCAGTATTTT
CASKGLAGGRGTDTQYF
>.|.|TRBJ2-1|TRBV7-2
TGTGCCAGCTCAACATCCGGGACGGTGAATGAGCAGTTCTTC
CASSTSGTVNEQFF
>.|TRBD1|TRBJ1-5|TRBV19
TGTGCCAGTAGTATTTGGACAGGGGGCGGTCAGCCCCAGCATTTT
CASSIWTGGGQPQHF
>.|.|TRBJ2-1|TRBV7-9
TGTGCCAGCAGCCACGAGGTTGGTTACAATGAGCAGTTCTTC
CASSHEVGYNEQFF
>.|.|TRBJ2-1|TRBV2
TGTGCCAGCAGTGAAGGCCCCTGGACAGAGCAGTTCTTC
CASSEGPWTEQFF
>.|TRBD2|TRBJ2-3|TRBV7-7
TGTGCCAGCAGCCTTACGGGGGGGTTCGCAGATACGCAGTATTTT
CASSLTGGFADTQYF
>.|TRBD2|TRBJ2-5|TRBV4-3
TGCGCCAGCAGCCGAGATGAAACGCGGGGGGCCCTGTACTTC
CASSRDETRGALYF
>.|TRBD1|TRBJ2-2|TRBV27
TGTGCCAGCAGCAGACAGGGGGCGGTCGGGGAGCTGTTTTTT
CASSRQGAVGELFF
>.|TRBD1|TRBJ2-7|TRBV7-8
TGTGCCAGCAGCTTCGGACAGGGGGACCTCTACGAGCAGTACTTC
CASSFGQGDLYEQYF
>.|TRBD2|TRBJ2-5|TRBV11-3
TGTGCCAGCAGCTTACAGGGAGGGGATCGAGAGACCCAGTACTTC
CASSLQGGDRETQYF
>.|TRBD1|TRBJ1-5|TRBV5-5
TGTGCCAGCAGTTTACTGGACAGGGCTGCTCCCCAGCATTTT
CASSLLDRAAPQHF
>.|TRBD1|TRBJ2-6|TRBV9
TGTGCCAGCAGCGTAGTGGACAGGGCCGCAGGAGGGGCCAACGTCCTGACTTTC
CASSVVDRAAGGANVLTF
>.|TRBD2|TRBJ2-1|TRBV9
TGTGCCGTACCGGGACTAGACTTCTACAATGAGCAGTTCTTC
CAVPGLDFYNEQFF